The next 32 T cell receptor beta chains were all read from a single sample in a study of T cell repertoires in aging, cancer and after chemotherapy. Peripheral blood genomic DNA, not sorted cells or RNA, was the template. Multiplex touch-down PCR with TRB-A/B primers amplified rearranged V-D-J TRB sequences. TCRdb reprocessed the multiplex PCR reads via MiXCR and lists one record per CDR3 protein. This sample has around 5,000 distinct CDR3 sequences; 20% to 30% occur once, and the top ten carry 15% to 20%. The source material was blood. Receptor source: a human donor in good health.

The CDR3 region has the DNA TGTGCCAGCAGCTCACAGGGGCCGCTCGGAAACACCATATATTTT. Its protein is CASSSQGPLGNTIYF. The V gene is TRBV7-9, the J gene TRBJ1-3; TRBD1 agrees at 7 bases. The V and J ends lost 4 bases and 4 bases, in that order; junction bases with no gene match: 7. The CDR3 sequence is 15 residues long. Germline lookup yields CDR1 SEHNR and CDR2 FQNEAQ (reference sequence).

In its sample, this clonotype is medium-sized. This rearrangement joins TRBV30 to TRBJ1-2, with D tentatively TRBD1 (5 bases). CDR1 is GTSNPN and CDR2 is SVGIG in the germline V gene (reference sequence). There are 13 residues in the CDR3. Trimming removed 5 bases from V and 8 bases from J, with 18 bases in between. Written as DNA, the CDR3 is TGTGCCTGGTATCAGGGTTCCCAGTACGGCTACACCTTC. Its protein product is CAWYQGSQYGYTF.

This clonotype was counted only a few times. V and J are TRBV18 and TRBJ2-7, with TRBD1 matching over 9 bases. Germline loops: CDR1 KGHSH, CDR2 LQKENI. CDR3 length equals 13 residues. V gave up 6 bases and J gave up 5 bases; unmatched junction bases: 5. The CDR3 DNA reads TGTGCCAGCTCCTCCGGGACAGGGAACGAGCAGTACTTC. This sequence encodes CASSSGTGNEQYF.

This clonotype was counted only a few times. The chain is built from TRBV6-5 and TRBJ1-5, with D maybe TRBD1 (6 bases). The CDR3 contains 13 residues. V was pared by 6 bases and J by 7 bases, with 13 bases between. Germline V gene lookup returns CDR1 MNHEY and CDR2 SVGAGI. The CDR3 region is CASSPRRGQPQHF. For the CDR3, the DNA is TGTGCCAGCAGCCCCCGGAGGGGGCAGCCCCAGCATTTT.

The chain couples TRBV5-1 to TRBJ2-5, with 9 nucleotides matching TRBD1. This CDR3 has 15 residues. V shed 0 bases and J 5 bases; nucleotides not matched to a gene: 5. CDR1 is SGHRS, CDR2 YFSETQ, per germline. The CDR3 DNA sequence: TGCGCCAGCAGCTTGGAGGGACAGGGAAGGGAGACCCAGTACTTC. This sequence encodes CASSLEGQGRETQYF.

This clonotype was found a few times. An end of the junction differs from the germline gene, which may be a read error. This chain connects TRBV4-3 to TRBJ1-6; a possible D gene is TRBD1 (5 bases). Germline CDR1 reads LGHNA; CDR2 reads YSLEER. The CDR3 covers 13 residues. CDR3 amino acids: CASSLGDSGPLHF. The CDR3 bases are TGTGCCAGCAGTCTGGGGGATTCGGGGCCCCTCCACTTT.

This clonotype is medium-sized by share. V is TRBV19 and J is TRBJ1-1; perhaps TRBD1 as D (5 bases). The CDR3 consists of 17 residues. V was trimmed by 4 bases and J by 4 bases, leaving 22 bases between them. Looked up from germline, CDR1 is LNHDA and CDR2 is SQIVND (reference sequence). The CDR3 protein is CASSTRNYVGGATEAFF. The CDR3 nucleotides are TGTGCCAGTAGTACTCGAAACTACGTAGGAGGGGCCACTGAAGCTTTCTTT.

This clonotype turned up a few times. The chain is built from TRBV5-1 and TRBJ2-2, with 11 bases identical to TRBD2. This CDR3 contains 14 residues. The V and J ends lost 5 bases and 5 bases, in that order; junction bases with no gene match: 2. Germline V lookup: CDR1 SGHRS, CDR2 YFSETQ. The CDR3 DNA follows: TGCGCCAGCAGACTAGCGGGAGTTACCGGGGAGCTGTTTTTT. It is translated as CASRLAGVTGELFF. The whole variable domain, filled in from reference TRBV5-1 and TRBJ2-2, reads KAGVTQTPRYLIKTRGQQVTLSCSPISGHRSVSWYQQTPGQGLQFLFEYFSETQRNKGNFPGRFSGRQFSNSRSEMNVSTLELGDSALYLCASRLAGVTGELFFGEGSRLTVL.

This clonotype is labeled medium-sized. The V call is TRBV6-2 or TRBV6-3, the J call TRBJ1-4; weak D call: TRBD1 (5 bases). The germline V and J ends were trimmed by 4 bases and 3 bases, with 12 bases remaining between them. The CDR3 consists of 15 residues. Germline V gene lookup returns CDR1 MNHEY and CDR2 SVGEGT. CDR3 sequence (DNA): TGTGCCAGCAGTTCGGGGGGAACCGCTAATGAAAAACTGTTTTTT. Protein: CASSSGGTANEKLFF.

This sequence joins TRBV11-2 and TRBJ1-2; weak D call: TRBD1 (5 bases). Germline values: CDR1 SGHAT, CDR2 FQNNGV. The CDR3 contains 17 residues. V dropped 0 bases and J dropped 1 base, with 15 bases sitting between them. The CDR3 DNA reads TGTGCCAGCAGCTTAGATCCCTGGGACGGAGATAACTATGGCTACACCTTC. This gives the protein CASSLDPWDGDNYGYTF.

The chain has TRBV6-1 and TRBJ1-1; maybe TRBD1 (6 bases). Trimming shortened V by 0 bases and J by 10 bases, and 18 bases separated the two germline ends. In germline, CDR1 is MNHNS, CDR2 SASEGT. This CDR3 has 15 residues. The CDR3 coding sequence is TGTGCCAGCAGTGAAGCCCCGGGGGGGGGGCGAGTAGCTTTCTTT. It codes for CASSEAPGGGRVAFF.

V gene TRBV6-1 combines with J gene TRBJ2-7, with TRBD1 matching 9 bases. Germline CDR1 is MNHNS and CDR2 is SASEGT. V lost 3 bases, J lost 5 bases, and 5 bases stayed unmatched. The length of the CDR3 is 14 residues. The CDR3 reads CASSDGTGFNEQYF. CDR3 DNA: TGTGCCAGCAGTGACGGGACAGGGTTCAACGAGCAGTACTTC.

The V gene is TRBV5-6, the J gene TRBJ2-1; D perhaps matches TRBD2 (5 bases). This CDR3 comprises 14 residues. Germline CDR1 is SGHDT and CDR2 is YYEEEE. V lost 1 base, J lost 4 bases, and 9 bases lay in between. The CDR3 region has the DNA TGTGCCAGCAGCTTGTCTGGACTTTACAATGAGCAGTTCTTC. Translation: CASSLSGLYNEQFF.

This chain's CDR3 is CASSLGTEGSSSYEQYF. The CDR3 DNA reads as TGTGCCAGCAGCTTGGGGACCGAGGGATCCTCCTCCTACGAGCAGTACTTC. The chain recombines TRBV5-6 with TRBJ2-7; a weak D match, TRBD2 (5 bases). The CDR3 runs to 17 residues. Germline-derived CDR1 and CDR2 are SGHDT and YYEEEE. Trimming pared 0 bases from V and 0 bases from J, leaving 16 bases between.

The V gene is TRBV5-6, the J gene TRBJ1-2; possibly TRBD1 for D (6 bases). The CDR3 covers 14 residues. The V end was cut by 3 bases, the J end by 2 bases, with 11 bases between. Germline values: CDR1 SGHDT, CDR2 YYEEEE. The CDR3 DNA reads as TGTGCCAGCAGCTCCTTAGGGGGAAACTATGGCTACACCTTC. Amino acids: CASSSLGGNYGYTF.

V is TRBV4-3 and J is TRBJ2-1; 10 nucleotides match TRBD2. The V gene's germline CDR1 is LGHNA and CDR2 YSLEER. CDR3 length: 18 residues. V lost 4 bases, J lost 0 bases, and 9 bases stayed unmatched. CDR3 nucleotide sequence: TGCGCCAGCAGCCTGGGTAGCGGGGGGACCAGCTCCTACAATGAGCAGTTCTTC. Translating gives CASSLGSGGTSSYNEQFF.

This clonotype is medium-sized within its sample. This chain joins TRBV30 and TRBJ2-3, with TRBD2 matching 13 bases. The CDR3 extends over 14 amino acids. The V gene's germline CDR1 is GTSNPN and CDR2 SVGIG (reference sequence). V shed 5 bases and J 4 bases; nucleotides not matched to a gene: 3. CDR3 in amino acids: CAWRGLAGSDTQYF. The DNA for the CDR3 is TGTGCCTGGCGGGGACTAGCGGGATCAGATACGCAGTATTTT.

V is TRBV12-3 or TRBV12-4 and J is TRBJ2-3; no clear D gene. The CDR3 is made up of 12 amino acids. The V gene lost 6 bases and the J gene lost 2 bases, with 6 bases spanning the gap. CDR3 DNA sequence: TGTGCCAGCAGCCCGGCCACAGATACGCAGTATTTT. Translating it yields CASSPATDTQYF.

This clonotype was observed a few times. This chain connects TRBV12-3 or TRBV12-4 to TRBJ1-1, with TRBD1 matching 9 bases. The CDR3 sequence is 12 residues long. Trimming at V came to 10 bases and at J to 7 bases, leaving 7 bases not matched to a gene. The CDR3 sequence is CAIEDRGVEAFF. CDR3 nucleotide sequence: TGTGCCATAGAAGACAGGGGGGTTGAAGCTTTCTTT.

This clonotype is classed as medium-sized (0.01 to 0.1%). The gene calls are TRBV27 and TRBJ2-2, with D maybe TRBD2 (6 bases). The CDR3 runs 14 residues. The germline CDR1 and CDR2 sequences are MNHEY and SMNVEV (reference sequence). V dropped 7 bases and J dropped 6 bases, with 15 bases sitting between them. CDR3 sequence: CASTRDSGPGELFF. CDR3 nucleotides: TGTGCCAGCACCCGGGACTCTGGTCCCGGGGAGCTGTTTTTT.

The DNA of the CDR3 is TGTGCCAGCAGCCAAGAAGGGATAACAGATACGCAGTATTTT. Translation: CASSQEGITDTQYF. The rearrangement uses TRBV4-2 and TRBJ2-3; D is unresolved. The CDR3 spans 14 residues. The V gene lost 0 bases and the J gene lost 3 bases, with 7 bases spanning the gap. Germline CDR1 LGHNA, CDR2 YNFKEQ.

The chain uses TRBV20-1 and TRBJ1-2, with D perhaps TRBD1 (6 bases). The CDR3 has 14 amino acids. Germline CDR1 is DFQATT and CDR2 is SNEGSKA (reference sequence). Trimming shortened V by 5 bases and J by 6 bases, and 19 bases separated the two germline ends. The CDR3 region is CSAPILTGFHGYTF. The DNA for the CDR3 is TGCAGTGCTCCCATTCTAACAGGGTTTCATGGCTACACCTTC.

The chain uses TRBV7-9 and TRBJ2-1; no clear D. Trimming took off 3 bases at V and 5 bases at J, with 8 bases between the two ends. CDR3 length: 13 residues. Germline loops: CDR1 SEHNR, CDR2 FQNEAQ (reference sequence). As DNA, the CDR3 is TGTGCCAGCAGCTTTATGTCCAACAATGAGCAGTTCTTC. Translated, it gives CASSFMSNNEQFF.

The chain has TRBV18 and TRBJ2-5, with 8 bases matching TRBD1. In germline, CDR1 is KGHSH, CDR2 LQKENI. Trimming cost V 4 bases and J 5 bases; bases outside gene matches: 12. CDR3 size: 16 residues. The CDR3 sequence is CASSRQGPPRWETQYF. In DNA, the CDR3 is TGTGCCAGCTCACGACAGGGGCCTCCCCGGTGGGAGACCCAGTACTTC.

This chain connects TRBV12-3 or TRBV12-4 to TRBJ2-1, with 10 bases that match TRBD1. The CDR3 length is 16 residues. Unmatched junction bases numbered 10, after V lost 3 bases and J lost 8 bases. This CDR3 reads CASSFYPGQGNDEQFF. In nucleotides, the CDR3 is TGTGCCAGCAGTTTTTATCCGGGACAGGGGAACGATGAGCAGTTCTTC.

This clonotype is classed as medium-sized (0.01 to 0.1%). The chain is built from TRBV18 and TRBJ2-4, with 7 nucleotides matching TRBD1. Germline CDR1 and CDR2: KGHSH and LQKENI. With 2 bases clipped from V and 3 bases from J, the junction kept 10 bases outside the gene matches. This CDR3 has 17 residues. The CDR3 coding sequence is TGTGCCAGCTCACCAATCCTACAGGGGAGTGGCAAAAACATTCAGTACTTC. Its translation: CASSPILQGSGKNIQYF.

By proportion, this clonotype is medium-sized. The chain joins TRBV19 to TRBJ1-5; 7 nucleotides line up with TRBD1. Germline lookup yields CDR1 LNHDA and CDR2 SQIVND (reference sequence). J was trimmed by 4 bases and V by 6 bases; bases with no gene match: 6. This CDR3 has 14 residues. CDR3 region: CASSRTGANQPQHF. The CDR3 DNA follows: TGTGCCAGTAGCAGGACAGGTGCAAATCAGCCCCAGCATTTT.

This clonotype is termed medium-sized. The chain links TRBV10-3 to TRBJ2-3, with TRBD2 identical over 15 bases. In germline, CDR1 is ENHRY, CDR2 SYGVKD. The CDR3 length is 20 residues. V lost 2 bases to trimming and J lost 3 bases; unmatched junction nucleotides: 12. CDR3 sequence (DNA): TGTGCCATCAGTGAGCCCGTCCCGGGACTAGCGGGAGGTAGTACAGATACGCAGTATTTT. Its protein product is CAISEPVPGLAGGSTDTQYF.

The V call is TRBV20-1, the J call TRBJ2-5; the match to TRBD2 covers 16 bases. Trimming took 6 bases from V and 5 from J; bases not matched to a gene: 15. This CDR3 is 18 amino acids long. The germline CDR1 and CDR2 sequences are DFQATT and SNEGSKA (reference sequence). The DNA for the CDR3 is TGCAGTGCCCGAACCCCCGGGACTAGCGGGGGGGCCCTTGAGACCCAGTACTTC. Amino acid sequence: CSARTPGTSGGALETQYF.

Only a few counts were recorded for this clonotype. This chain links TRBV28 with TRBJ2-3; 11 nucleotides align to TRBD2. The length of the CDR3 is 14 residues. The V and J ends lost 5 bases and 7 bases, in that order; junction bases with no gene match: 5. In germline, CDR1 is MDHEN, CDR2 SYDVKM. CDR3 sequence (DNA): TGTGCCAGCAGTCTCGGGACTAGCGGCCATACGCAGTATTTT. Encoded protein: CASSLGTSGHTQYF.

Of note for this clonotype: A much more abundant neighbour one base away suggests this may be a read error. V is TRBV27 and J is TRBJ1-6; D unclear. CDR3 length equals 13 residues. V was pared by 5 bases and J by 15 bases, with 17 bases between. Germline loops: CDR1 MNHEY, CDR2 SMNVEV (reference sequence). The CDR3 nucleotides are TGTGCCAGCAGTCCCGGAGCCTTTTCGTACCTCCACTTT. This encodes CASSPGAFSYLHF.

Concerning this clonotype itself: This may stem from a read error, because a much larger clone lies one nucleotide away. The chain is built from TRBV12-3 or TRBV12-4 and TRBJ1-4, with unresolved D. This CDR3 comprises 14 residues. Here the CDR3 DNA reads TGTGCCAGCAGTTTGAATGGACTGAATGAAATACTGTTTTTT. This sequence encodes CASSLNGLNEILFF.